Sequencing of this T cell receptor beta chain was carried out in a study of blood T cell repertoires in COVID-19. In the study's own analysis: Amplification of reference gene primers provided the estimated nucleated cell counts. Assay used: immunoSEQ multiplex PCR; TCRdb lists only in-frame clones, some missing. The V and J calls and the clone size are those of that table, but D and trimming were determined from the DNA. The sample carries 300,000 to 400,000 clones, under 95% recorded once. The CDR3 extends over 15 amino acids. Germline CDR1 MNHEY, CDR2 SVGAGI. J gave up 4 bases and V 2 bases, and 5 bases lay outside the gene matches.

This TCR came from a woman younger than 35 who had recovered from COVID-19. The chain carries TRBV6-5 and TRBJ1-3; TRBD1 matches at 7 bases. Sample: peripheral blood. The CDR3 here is CASSYRGPRGNTIYF. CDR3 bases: TGTGCCAGCAGTTACAGGGGGCCGAGGGGAAACACCATATATTTT.